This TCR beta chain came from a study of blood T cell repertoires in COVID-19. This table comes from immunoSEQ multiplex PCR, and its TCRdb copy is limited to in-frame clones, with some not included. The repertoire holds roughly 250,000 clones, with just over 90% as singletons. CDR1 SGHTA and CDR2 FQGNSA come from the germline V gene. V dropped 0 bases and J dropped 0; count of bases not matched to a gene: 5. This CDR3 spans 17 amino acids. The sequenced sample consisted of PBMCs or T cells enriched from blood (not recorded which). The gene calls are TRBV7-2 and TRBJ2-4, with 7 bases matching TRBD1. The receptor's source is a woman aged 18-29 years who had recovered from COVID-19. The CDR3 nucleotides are TGTGCCAGCAGCTTAGCGCCGTGGGACAGAGCCAAAAACATTCAGTACTTC. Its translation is CASSLAPWDRAKNIQYF.